Sequencing of this T cell receptor (beta chain) was carried out in a study of blood T cells in healthy people across ages. Study findings and constraints: TCR beta diversity correlated strongly with naive T cell percentage.

Sample-barcoded 5' priming and a J-beta primer mix drove a second PCR of about 6 to 12 cycles. From the 5' RACE reads, TCRdb called clonotypes with MiXCR, one entry per CDR3 protein. The sample holds about 650,000 distinct CDR3 sequences, roughly 32% seen once. Investigators took approximately 9.4 milliliters of peripheral blood from every donor. The CDR3 extends over 13 amino acids. Germline values: CDR1 SQVTM, CDR2 ANQGSEA. V was pared by 7 bases and J by 7 bases, with 16 bases between. This clonotype turned up a few times. Its antigen remains unknown. The chain uses TRBV29-1 and TRBJ1-4, with D perhaps matching TRBD1 (6 bases). Sequences were obtained from blood. This clonotype originated in a woman older than 75 in good health. CDR3: CSALGGGREKLFF. The CDR3 DNA sequence: TGCAGCGCCCTAGGGGGGGGGCGTGAAAAACTGTTTTTT.